These 12 T cell receptor beta chains originate from one sample sequenced in a study of identifying expanded T cells in peripheral blood. Assay: immunoSEQ multiplex PCR; the TCRdb copy retains only in-frame clones and omits some. The table lists under 150,000 clones, more than 80% of them singletons, with 3.3% in the top ten. Sequenced input: blood. The source is a person aged 18 to 70 in good health.

CDR3 coding DNA: TGTGCCAGCAGCTTAGGAGTCACAAGTAAGATCTCTGGAAACACCATATATTTT. Translated: CASSLGVTSKISGNTIYF. The chain combines TRBV7-9 with TRBJ1-3; D gene uncertain. CDR3 length: 18 amino acids. V lost 1 base and J lost 0, with 16 bases in between. From germline, CDR1 is SEHNR and CDR2 FQNEAQ (reference sequence).

The chain links TRBV25-1 to TRBJ1-1; unclear D gene. V was cut by 1 base and J by 0 bases, with 3 bases left in between. This CDR3 is 13 amino acids long. Per germline, CDR1 MGHDK and CDR2 SYGVNS. The CDR3 region is CASSEWMNTEAFF. CDR3 nucleotide sequence: TGTGCCAGCAGTGAATGGATGAACACTGAAGCTTTCTTT.

This chain joins TRBV4-1 and TRBJ1-1; tentative D call: TRBD1 (5 bases). The length of the CDR3 is 21 residues. Germline loops: CDR1 MGHRA, CDR2 YSYEKL. Deletions cut 0 bases from V and 1 base from J, with 27 bases between. CDR3 sequence: CASSQDLFTRFARRENTEAFF. The CDR3 DNA sequence: TGCGCCAGCAGCCAAGATCTTTTCACGCGATTCGCGCGCAGGGAGAACACTGAAGCTTTCTTT.

This chain joins TRBV11-3 and TRBJ2-1, with 11 bases fitting TRBD2. Germline CDR1 and CDR2: SGHNT and YENEEA. V was clipped by 5 bases and J by 8 bases; unmatched bases: 8. The CDR3 is 15 residues long. The CDR3 sequence: CASSRGLAVVDEQFF. As DNA, the CDR3 is TGTGCCAGCAGCCGGGGACTAGCGGTGGTCGATGAGCAGTTCTTC.

This CDR3 reads CASSSEPYEQYF. CDR3 bases: TGTGCCAGCAGCTCCGAGCCCTACGAGCAGTACTTC. The gene calls are TRBV11-3 and TRBJ2-7; D gene uncertain. Trimming removed 4 bases at V and 2 bases at J, with 6 bases between. The CDR3 spans 12 residues. Per germline, CDR1 SGHNT and CDR2 YENEEA.

The genes are TRBV27 and TRBJ2-1; 8 bases are shared with TRBD1. The germline V gene has CDR1 MNHEY and CDR2 SMNVEV (reference sequence). CDR3 length: 15 residues. The ends lost 4 bases at V and 5 bases at J; junction bases unmatched: 7. CDR3 region: CASSSPGQADNEQFF. The CDR3 DNA reads as TGTGCCAGCAGTTCACCGGGACAGGCCGACAATGAGCAGTTCTTC.

The chain joins TRBV18 to TRBJ1-2; D uncertain. The germline V gene has CDR1 KGHSH and CDR2 LQKENI. This CDR3 is built from 13 residues. V shed 3 bases and J shed 1 base, with 6 bases lying between them. The CDR3 bases are TGTGCCAGCTCACCTGACCGTAACTATGGCTACACCTTC. Translating it yields CASSPDRNYGYTF.

This chain uses TRBV7-9 with TRBJ1-4; the D gene is possibly TRBD1 (5 bases). V lost 2 bases, J lost 8 bases, and 15 bases lay in between. Germline V gene sequence: CDR1 SEHNR, CDR2 FQNEAQ (reference sequence). The length of the CDR3 is 15 residues. For the CDR3, the DNA is TGTGCCAGCAGCTTAAAGGGCAGGGCGACGGAAAAACTGTTTTTT. As protein: CASSLKGRATEKLFF. Complete variable domain (other parts from reference TRBV7-9 and TRBJ1-4): DTGVSQNPRHKITKRGQNVTFRCDPISEHNRLYWYRQTLGQGPEFLTYFQNEAQLEKSRLLSDRFSAERPKGSFSTLEIQRTEQGDSAMYLCASSLKGRATEKLFFGSGTQLSVL.

The rearrangement uses TRBV19 and TRBJ1-5; no reliable D call. Trimming left V 4 bases short and J 9 bases short, with 16 bases between. Per the germline V gene, CDR1 is LNHDA and CDR2 is SQIVND (reference sequence). This CDR3 is 14 amino acids long. CDR3 residues: CASSTHQSTVPQHF. The CDR3 bases are TGTGCCAGTAGTACCCATCAGTCAACCGTGCCCCAGCATTTT.

The V call is TRBV9, the J call TRBJ1-3; 8 nucleotides line up with TRBD1. There are 14 residues in the CDR3. Trimming removed 3 bases from V and 5 bases from J; junction bases left unmatched: 4. Germline V CDR1 and CDR2: SGDLS, YYNGEE. CDR3 nucleotides: TGTGCCAGCAGCGCGCGGACAGGGAGAAACACCATATATTTT. This gives the protein CASSARTGRNTIYF.

The V call is TRBV7-9, the J call TRBJ2-1; tentative D call: TRBD2 (5 bases). Trimming left V 6 bases short and J 5 bases short, with 14 bases between. The CDR3 is made up of 14 amino acids. Germline V gene data show CDR1 as SEHNR and CDR2 as FQNEAQ (reference sequence). As DNA, the CDR3 is TGTGCCAGCAGGGCGGCAGGACTCCACAATGAGCAGTTCTTC. It specifies CASRAAGLHNEQFF.

V and J are TRBV6-5 and TRBJ1-2, with a tentative D call TRBD1 (5 bases). Per germline, CDR1 MNHEY and CDR2 SVGAGI. V gave up 8 bases and J gave up 2 bases, with 12 bases separating them. The CDR3 runs 13 residues. The CDR3 sequence is CASSKTANYGYTF. CDR3 sequence (DNA): TGTGCCAGCTCAAAGACAGCAAACTATGGCTACACCTTC.